The 3 T cell receptor beta chains in this list originate from one sample, sequenced in a study of T-cell memory formation after mild COVID-19. Each CDR3 protein gets one entry after TCRdb re-called the 5' RACE reads with MiXCR. The table has approximately 350,000 distinct CDR3 sequences, 28% seen once. Sample: PBMCs or a T cell subset sorted from them (not recorded which). The receptors were sampled from an adult woman who had mild COVID-19 (a few samples of this study predate the infection). Cell type and time point are not known.

This chain connects TRBV27 to TRBJ2-3; TRBD1 might be the D (5 bases). V was clipped by 0 bases and J by 1 base, with 8 bases between them. This CDR3 spans 15 amino acids. CDR1 is MNHEY, CDR2 SMNVEV, per germline (reference sequence). CDR3 in DNA: TGTGCCAGCAGTTTATCGCAGGGCGGCACAGATACGCAGTATTTT. Encoded protein: CASSLSQGGTDTQYF.

The chain recombines TRBV12-3 or TRBV12-4 with TRBJ1-1; 11 bases align to TRBD1. Unmatched junction bases numbered 12, after V lost 5 bases and J lost 1 base. The CDR3 is 18 amino acids. CDR3 nucleotide sequence: TGTGCCAGCAGTCCCCTTCGGACAGGGGGCCCTCAGAACACTGAAGCTTTCTTT. This translates into CASSPLRTGGPQNTEAFF.

A few counts support this clonotype. This chain's CDR3 is CASSQVTRGYTF. The CDR3 nucleotides read TGTGCCAGCAGCCAGGTGACACGTGGCTACACCTTC. The chain combines TRBV3-1 with TRBJ1-2; D is unresolved. V lost 3 bases and J 7 bases, leaving 9 bases between the germline ends. There are 12 residues in the CDR3. The germline V gene encodes CDR1 LGHDT and CDR2 YNNKEL (reference sequence).